A single T cell receptor beta chain is shown here with its context. Authors' processing steps: Amplifying reference gene primers gave estimates of nucleated cell counts. Only in-frame clones appear in the TCRdb table, and some are missing; sequencing was by immunoSEQ multiplex PCR. V and J calls and clone size are copied from that table; D and trimming were computed from the DNA. Of 150,000 or so clones detected, over 90% appear once; the ten largest clones hold 0.5% to 0.6%. This sample was included in a study of blood T cell repertoires in COVID-19. Study context: The United States, Italy and Spain were the sources of the acute and convalescent COVID-19 samples. PBMCs, B-cell-depleted T cells, or T cells provided the cDNA or gDNA that made up the material.

V was shortened by 5 bases and J by 6 bases, with 17 bases between the two germline ends. Germline CDR1 is MNHEY and CDR2 is SMNVEV (reference sequence). The CDR3 runs to 15 residues. Sequencing was carried out using peripheral blood. The rearrangement links TRBV27 to TRBJ1-5, with D possibly TRBD1 on 5 matching bases. The receptor's source is a man aged 50-59 years with acute or convalescent COVID-19. The CDR3 sequence: CASSSRGGAGQPQHF. DNA for the CDR3: TGTGCCAGCAGTAGCCGGGGGGGTGCGGGTCAGCCCCAGCATTTT.